Sequencing of this TCR beta chain was carried out in a study of blood T cell repertoires in COVID-19. Study context: Researchers got acute and convalescent COVID-19 samples from the United States, Italy and Spain. T cells, B-cell-depleted T cells, or PBMCs provided the cDNA or gDNA that served as material.

The length of the CDR3 is 12 residues. V was clipped by 2 bases and J by 10 bases, with 11 bases between them. Germline lookup yields CDR1 LGHDT and CDR2 YNNKEL (reference sequence). This clone occurred a few times. Source study methods: Cell counts per sample came from amplifying reference gene primers. TCRdb keeps only in-frame clones here, not all; method: immunoSEQ multiplex PCR. V and J calls and clone size come straight from that table; D and trimming were deduced from the DNA. The repertoire holds about 100,000 clones, with over 70% as singletons. The chain is built from TRBV3-1 (or the pseudogene TRBV3-2) and TRBJ1-1; no clear D gene. The sequencing sample was made of peripheral blood. This TCR derives from a man in his fifties who had recovered from COVID-19. DNA for the CDR3: TGTGCCAGCAGCCAATCCACCTCGAGAGCTTTCTTT. Translation gives CASSQSTSRAFF.